Below, 30 T cell receptor beta chains from the same sample are listed, as sequenced in a study of OX40 agonist ivuxolimab in advanced cancers. Produced via immunoSEQ multiplex PCR; TCRdb's table is partial and in-frame only. Of over 60,000 clones listed, 85% are singletons. The sequenced sample was CD4+ or CD8+ T cells sorted from blood, obtained in a trial of the OX40 agonist ivuxolimab. Source of these receptors: an adult with an advanced solid tumor such as melanoma, head and neck, liver or kidney cancer.

CDR3 DNA: TGCAGCGTTGAAGGTCAGAGCGAGACCCAGTACTTC. As protein: CSVEGQSETQYF. The rearrangement uses TRBV29-1 and TRBJ2-5; D gene uncertain. Germline CDR1 reads SQVTM; CDR2 reads ANQGSEA. There are 12 residues in the CDR3. Trimming removed 1 base at V and 5 bases at J, with 8 bases between.

The genes are TRBV7-9 and TRBJ1-1; D is uncertain. The CDR3 covers 15 residues. CDR1 is SEHNR, CDR2 FQNEAQ, per germline (reference sequence). Deletions cut 4 bases from V and 1 base from J, with 13 bases between. The CDR3 loop is CASSSFIGRNTEAFF. CDR3 bases: TGTGCCAGCAGCTCTTTCATCGGACGGAACACTGAAGCTTTCTTT.

The chain couples TRBV7-9 to TRBJ1-6, with TRBD1 matching over 7 bases. Germline V gene sequence: CDR1 SEHNR, CDR2 FQNEAQ (reference sequence). The J segment lost 6 bases and the V segment lost 0 bases, leaving 2 bases of the junction unmatched. This CDR3 is built from 15 residues. The CDR3 sequence: CASSLAQGVNSPLHF. The CDR3 DNA is TGTGCCAGCAGCTTAGCGCAGGGGGTTAATTCACCCCTCCACTTT.

In its sample, this clone was seen a few times. The chain uses TRBV30 and TRBJ2-3; 8 nucleotides align to TRBD2. Germline V lookup: CDR1 GTSNPN, CDR2 SVGIG (reference sequence). Trimming at V came to 0 bases and at J to 5 bases, leaving 13 bases not matched to a gene. CDR3 size: 17 residues. The CDR3 protein is CAWSVPGPLGRVDTQYF. For the CDR3, the DNA is TGTGCCTGGAGTGTACCGGGACCCCTCGGGAGGGTAGATACGCAGTATTTT.

The rearrangement uses TRBV6-6 and TRBJ1-2, with D perhaps TRBD1 (6 bases). The CDR3 contains 13 residues. Germline values: CDR1 MNHNY, CDR2 SVGAGI (reference sequence). V dropped 6 bases and J dropped 4 bases, with 12 bases sitting between them. The CDR3 reads CASRQGGGYGYTF. The CDR3 coding sequence is TGTGCCAGCAGACAGGGAGGGGGCTATGGCTACACCTTC.

A few counts support this clone. The chain links TRBV15 to TRBJ2-1, with TRBD1 matching over 10 bases. V lost 1 base to trimming and J lost 5 bases; unmatched junction nucleotides: 2. CDR3 length: 15 residues. CDR1 and CDR2 (germline): LNHNV, YYDKDF (reference sequence). CDR3 sequence: CATSRGQGANNEQFF. The CDR3, as DNA: TGTGCCACCAGCAGAGGACAGGGGGCGAACAATGAGCAGTTCTTC.

The chain has TRBV15 and TRBJ2-3; no firm D call. V shed 0 bases and J shed 0 bases, with 22 bases lying between them. In germline, CDR1 is LNHNV, CDR2 YYDKDF (reference sequence). The length of the CDR3 is 20 residues. The CDR3, as DNA: TGTGCCACCAGCAGAGATCGGGTGCCTATCTTCGCCAGCAGCACAGATACGCAGTATTTT. Protein product: CATSRDRVPIFASSTDTQYF.

For the CDR3, the DNA is TGTGCCAGCAGCCGGGACATCGGGACCCAGTACTTC. It specifies CASSRDIGTQYF. The chain is built from TRBV7-9 and TRBJ2-5; D is perhaps TRBD1 (6 bases). Germline V lookup: CDR1 SEHNR, CDR2 FQNEAQ (reference sequence). V dropped 5 bases and J dropped 7 bases, with 11 bases sitting between them. CDR3 size: 12 residues.

The chain couples TRBV27 to TRBJ1-6; TRBD1 agrees at 10 bases. Germline V gene sequence: CDR1 MNHEY, CDR2 SMNVEV (reference sequence). The V segment lost 1 base and the J segment 14 bases; nucleotides outside the gene matches: 11. This CDR3 has 16 amino acids. The CDR3 nucleotides read TGTGCCAGCAGTTTATGGGGACAGGGGCTAATTTTGGCCCTCCACTTT. Translated, it gives CASSLWGQGLILALHF.

The V call is TRBV6-1, the J call TRBJ1-3, with 7 bases matching TRBD1. With V trimmed by 2 bases and J by 0 bases, 7 bases remained unmatched. The CDR3 has 17 amino acids. In germline, CDR1 is MNHNS, CDR2 SASEGT. The CDR3 reads CASSERTGRGSGNTIYF. CDR3 bases: TGTGCCAGCAGTGAAAGGACAGGTCGCGGCTCTGGAAACACCATATATTTT.

The count of this clone is one. V gene TRBV2 combines with J gene TRBJ1-5; no clear D gene. The V gene's germline CDR1 is SNHLY and CDR2 FYNNEI. Trimming cost V 8 bases and J 0 bases, with 11 bases left between them. The CDR3 sequence is 14 residues long. This CDR3 is CASDGSGSNQPQHF. The CDR3 DNA is TGTGCCAGCGATGGATCAGGTAGCAATCAGCCCCAGCATTTT.

This sequence joins TRBV6-5 and TRBJ1-6, with D perhaps TRBD1 (5 bases). This CDR3 has 14 residues. V shed 5 bases and J shed 6 bases, with 11 bases lying between them. The germline CDR1 and CDR2 sequences are MNHEY and SVGAGI. The CDR3 sequence: CASSGHLGNSPLHF. The CDR3 DNA is TGTGCCAGCAGTGGACACCTAGGTAATTCACCCCTCCACTTT.

The chain has TRBV11-1 and TRBJ2-5; TRBD1 is a possible D gene (5 bases). The CDR3 has 13 amino acids. The V gene's germline CDR1 is SGHAT and CDR2 FQDESV (reference sequence). V gave up 5 bases and J gave up 1 base, with 8 bases separating them. The CDR3 region has the DNA TGTGCCAGCAGCCGTGGGGCCCAAGAGACCCAGTACTTC. Protein sequence: CASSRGAQETQYF.

The gene calls are TRBV29-1 and TRBJ1-1; D is perhaps TRBD1 (5 bases). CDR1 is SQVTM and CDR2 is ANQGSEA in the germline V gene. The CDR3 covers 13 residues. With 5 bases removed from V and 5 bases from J, the gap between germline ends came to 15 bases. CDR3 nucleotides: TGCAGCGTTTCGAGGGAGGGGAGAACTGAAGCTTTCTTT. It specifies CSVSREGRTEAFF.

Written as DNA, the CDR3 is TGTGCCAGCAGCTTAAACCCAGCCCCGCAGGAAACCTTC. As protein: CASSLNPAPQETF. The chain couples TRBV7-9 to TRBJ1-2; D is unclear. V dropped 2 bases and J dropped 14 bases, with 18 bases sitting between them. The CDR3 sequence is 13 residues long. Germline lookup yields CDR1 SEHNR and CDR2 FQNEAQ (reference sequence).

The chain links TRBV5-6 to TRBJ2-1; D may be TRBD2 (5 bases). CDR1 is SGHDT, CDR2 YYEEEE, per germline. This CDR3 region has 15 residues. V lost 1 base and J lost 0, with 8 bases in between. Here the CDR3 reads CASSLLGLSYNEQFF. CDR3 in DNA: TGTGCCAGCAGCTTGTTAGGACTCTCCTACAATGAGCAGTTCTTC.

This clone was observed a handful of times. The DNA for the CDR3 is TGTGCCAGCAGGTCTCCGGGACAACTCCAGCCCCAGCATTTT. This gives the protein CASRSPGQLQPQHF. J is TRBJ1-5 and V is TRBV28; weak D call: TRBD1 (6 bases). CDR1 and CDR2 (germline): MDHEN, SYDVKM. V shed 6 bases and J shed 7 bases, with 16 bases lying between them. The CDR3 is made up of 14 amino acids.

This clone was seen only once. The chain uses TRBV7-6 and TRBJ2-1, with TRBD2 matching over 7 bases. The CDR3 extends over 15 amino acids. Per the germline V gene, CDR1 is SGHVS and CDR2 is FNYEAQ. The V gene end was trimmed by 5 bases and the J gene end by 0 bases; junction bases not matched to a gene: 4. The CDR3 protein is CASSPSGYSYNEQFF. As DNA, the CDR3 is TGTGCCAGCAGCCCTAGCGGATACTCCTACAATGAGCAGTTCTTC.

CDR3 region: CASSQDWQGAGYGYTF. CDR3 DNA: TGTGCCAGCAGCCAAGATTGGCAAGGGGCCGGCTATGGCTACACCTTC. V usage is TRBV4-2 and J usage is TRBJ1-2; tentative D call: TRBD1 (5 bases). CDR3 length: 16 residues. V lost 0 bases, J lost 4 bases, and 15 bases lay in between. In germline, CDR1 is LGHNA, CDR2 YNFKEQ.

This clone has only a few counts. The chain employs TRBV7-2 and TRBJ2-2; D perhaps matches TRBD1 (6 bases). CDR3 length equals 12 residues. V dropped 5 bases and J dropped 15 bases, with 16 bases sitting between them. Germline CDR1 is SGHTA and CDR2 is FQGNSA. CDR3 amino acids: CASSPGTRILFF. CDR3 nucleotides: TGTGCCAGCAGCCCCGGGACACGGATCTTGTTTTTT.

The gene calls are TRBV7-3 and TRBJ1-2, with no clear D. Germline loops: CDR1 SGHTA, CDR2 FQGTGA. This CDR3 has 16 residues. The V end lost 2 bases, the J end lost 4 bases, and 17 bases lay between the germline ends. The CDR3 loop is CASSLEPQSSRYGYTF. The CDR3 DNA reads TGTGCCAGCAGCTTAGAACCTCAAAGCAGTCGCTATGGCTACACCTTC.

The rearrangement uses TRBV5-4 and TRBJ2-7, with 13 bases lining up with TRBD2. Trimming at V came to 4 bases and at J to 6 bases, leaving 16 bases not matched to a gene. Per germline, CDR1 SGHNT and CDR2 YYREEE (reference sequence). The CDR3 contains 18 residues. This chain's CDR3 is CASSRTRLAGGGNFEQYF. The CDR3 DNA sequence: TGTGCCAGCAGCCGTACGCGACTAGCGGGAGGAGGGAATTTCGAGCAGTACTTC.

The chain carries TRBV4-3 and TRBJ2-1; 10 bases align to TRBD2. Germline V gives CDR1 LGHNA, CDR2 YSLEER. Losses at the gene ends were 0 bases for V and 0 bases for J; bases not matched to a gene: 8. The CDR3 has 19 residues. CDR3 coding DNA: TGCGCCAGCAGCCAAGATTTAGGTAGCGGGGGGCTCTCCTACAATGAGCAGTTCTTC. It is translated as CASSQDLGSGGLSYNEQFF.

This chain uses TRBV2 with TRBJ1-5; D unclear. CDR1 and CDR2 (germline): SNHLY, FYNNEI. Trimming stripped 2 bases from V and 3 bases from J, with 11 bases between. The length of the CDR3 is 15 residues. In DNA form, the CDR3 reads TGTGCCAGCAGTGAACAGAGTGTCTCCAATCAGCCCCAGCATTTT. It yields the protein CASSEQSVSNQPQHF. Full variable domain (missing parts from reference TRBV2 and TRBJ1-5): EPEVTQTPSHQVTQMGQEVILRCVPISNHLYFYWYRQILGQKVEFLVSFYNNEISEKSEIFDDQFSVERPDGSNFTLKIRSTKLEDSAMYFCASSEQSVSNQPQHFGDGTRLSIL.

The V call is TRBV5-4, the J call TRBJ2-3, with 8 bases aligning to TRBD1. V was clipped by 5 bases and J by 1 base; unmatched bases: 3. Germline V gene data show CDR1 as SGHNT and CDR2 as YYREEE (reference sequence). This CDR3 is 14 amino acids long. The CDR3 loop is CASRRGQGTDTQYF. For the CDR3, the DNA is TGTGCCAGCAGGAGGGGACAGGGCACAGATACGCAGTATTTT.

In DNA form, the CDR3 reads TGTGCCAGCAGCCCCCTTGGGGACTTGCTTCCCGGGGAGCTGTTTTTT. Its translation is CASSPLGDLLPGELFF. The chain uses TRBV14 and TRBJ2-2, with a possible D match to TRBD2 (6 bases). CDR3 length equals 16 residues. CDR1 is SGHDN, CDR2 FVKESK, per germline. Trimming stripped 4 bases from V and 6 bases from J, with 18 bases between.

This chain links TRBV27 with TRBJ2-7, with TRBD1 identical over 7 bases. Germline V gene data show CDR1 as MNHEY and CDR2 as SMNVEV (reference sequence). V gave up 4 bases and J gave up 2 bases; unmatched junction bases: 8. This CDR3 spans 15 amino acids. The CDR3 DNA is TGTGCCAGCAGTTCAGAGACAGGGACCCCCTACGAGCAGTACTTC. It specifies CASSSETGTPYEQYF.

The rearrangement links TRBV18 to TRBJ1-1; TRBD1 agrees at 10 bases. The germline gives CDR1 KGHSH, CDR2 LQKENI. CDR3 size: 14 residues. Trimming at V came to 8 bases and at J to 4 bases, leaving 7 bases not matched to a gene. CDR3 region: CASTGGQGTTEAFF. CDR3 sequence (DNA): TGTGCCAGCACGGGGGGACAGGGGACCACTGAAGCTTTCTTT.

The rearrangement links TRBV28 to TRBJ2-5; a possible D gene is TRBD2 (7 bases). The germline V and J ends were trimmed by 6 bases and 3 bases, with 17 bases remaining between them. Germline CDR1 is MDHEN and CDR2 is SYDVKM. This CDR3 region has 15 residues. The CDR3 nucleotides read TGTGCCAGCAGAGGGGGGGCACGCCCGGAAGAGACCCAGTACTTC. Amino acids: CASRGGARPEETQYF.

This clone showed up just a few times. This chain links TRBV30 with TRBJ2-5; 9 bases are shared with TRBD2. The CDR3 is made up of 15 amino acids. Germline lookup yields CDR1 GTSNPN and CDR2 SVGIG (reference sequence). The trim removed 3 bases at V and 5 bases at J, leaving 10 bases unmatched. The CDR3 sequence is CAWSILAGGPETQYF. CDR3 nucleotides: TGTGCCTGGAGCATTTTGGCGGGAGGGCCGGAGACCCAGTACTTC.